One sample yielded the 8 T cell receptor beta chains listed below, sequenced in a study of blood T cell repertoires in COVID-19. The method was immunoSEQ multiplex PCR; TCRdb's version includes in-frame clones alone and lacks a portion of them. The sample includes 100,000 to 120,000 clones, approximately 85% of them seen just once. Sequences were obtained from peripheral blood. Receptor source: a woman aged 55-69 years with COVID-19, enrolled during active disease.

The chain links TRBV9 to TRBJ2-7; 8 positions agree with TRBD2. V lost 0 bases, J lost 4 bases, and 9 bases stayed unmatched. Per the germline V gene, CDR1 is SGDLS and CDR2 is YYNGEE. The CDR3 is 16 amino acids. CDR3 bases: TGTGCCAGCAGCGTAGGCATAAGCGGGGGCTCTTACGAGCAGTACTTC. Translated, it gives CASSVGISGGSYEQYF. The whole variable domain, filled in from reference TRBV9 and TRBJ2-7, reads DSGVTQTPKHLITATGQRVTLRCSPRSGDLSVYWYQQSLDQGLQFLIQYYNGEERAKGNILERFSAQQFPDLHSELNLSSLELGDSALYFCASSVGISGGSYEQYFGPGTRLTVT.

The chain combines TRBV7-9 with TRBJ1-2; 8 bases fit TRBD1. This CDR3 contains 15 residues. Germline V lookup: CDR1 SEHNR, CDR2 FQNEAQ (reference sequence). Trimming at V came to 8 bases and at J to 6 bases, leaving 14 bases not matched to a gene. The chain's CDR3 is CASGDRSSTLHGYTF. The CDR3 nucleotides read TGTGCCAGCGGGGACAGGAGCTCCACCTTACATGGCTACACCTTC. The full variable domain, with the rest looked up from reference TRBV7-9 and TRBJ1-2, is DTGVSQNPRHKITKRGQNVTFRCDPISEHNRLYWYRQTLGQGPEFLTYFQNEAQLEKSRLLSDRFSAERPKGSFSTLEIQRTEQGDSAMYLCASGDRSSTLHGYTFGSGTRLTVV.

J is TRBJ2-1 and V is TRBV5-4; 11 positions match TRBD1. The V and J ends lost 6 bases and 6 bases, in that order; junction bases with no gene match: 5. The CDR3 runs to 14 residues. Germline V gene sequence: CDR1 SGHNT, CDR2 YYREEE (reference sequence). Here the CDR3 DNA reads TGTGCCAGCACCTGGGGGACAGGGGGCAATGAGCAGTTCTTC. This gives the protein CASTWGTGGNEQFF.

Written as DNA, the CDR3 is TGTGCCAGCTCCCCCGCCCCGGGGTCCTACCCCCTTAATCAGCCCCAGCATTTT. This gives the protein CASSPAPGSYPLNQPQHF. The rearrangement joins TRBV18 to TRBJ1-5; D gene ambiguous. This CDR3 has 18 amino acids. Trimming removed 6 bases from V and 4 bases from J, with 25 bases in between. Germline V gives CDR1 KGHSH, CDR2 LQKENI.

V gene TRBV11-3 combines with J gene TRBJ2-7; 11 nucleotides match TRBD2. V gave up 3 bases and J gave up 2 bases; unmatched junction bases: 3. In germline, CDR1 is SGHNT, CDR2 YENEEA. This CDR3 contains 15 residues. This CDR3 reads CASSFGTSGTYEQYF. DNA of the CDR3: TGTGCCAGCAGCTTCGGGACTAGCGGTACCTACGAGCAGTACTTC.

The chain couples TRBV13 to TRBJ2-7; TRBD2 aligns across 7 bases. Germline trimming cut 2 bases from V and 2 bases from J; bases unmatched to any gene: 9. Germline V gene sequence: CDR1 PRHDT, CDR2 FYEKMQ (reference sequence). The CDR3 is 16 residues long. CDR3 sequence: CASSLNGRLLTYEQYF. The CDR3 nucleotides are TGTGCCAGCAGCTTAAACGGGAGGTTGTTAACCTACGAGCAGTACTTC.

This chain joins TRBV4-3 and TRBJ2-7; 10 bases agree with TRBD2. The CDR3 contains 19 residues. J was trimmed by 0 bases and V by 3 bases; bases with no gene match: 14. Germline values: CDR1 LGHNA, CDR2 YSLEER. The CDR3 DNA follows: TGCGCCAGCAGCCAGGGACTAGCGTGGACCGAGTGGCTCTCCTACGAGCAGTACTTC. The encoded protein is CASSQGLAWTEWLSYEQYF.

The V and J genes are TRBV6-2 or TRBV6-3 and TRBJ2-5; 11 bases agree with TRBD2. The germline gives CDR1 MNHEY, CDR2 SVGEGT. The CDR3 runs to 13 residues. J was trimmed by 4 bases and V by 6 bases; bases with no gene match: 1. Written as DNA, the CDR3 is TGTGCCAGCAGCGGACTAGCGGGAGAGACCCAGTACTTC. It codes for CASSGLAGETQYF.